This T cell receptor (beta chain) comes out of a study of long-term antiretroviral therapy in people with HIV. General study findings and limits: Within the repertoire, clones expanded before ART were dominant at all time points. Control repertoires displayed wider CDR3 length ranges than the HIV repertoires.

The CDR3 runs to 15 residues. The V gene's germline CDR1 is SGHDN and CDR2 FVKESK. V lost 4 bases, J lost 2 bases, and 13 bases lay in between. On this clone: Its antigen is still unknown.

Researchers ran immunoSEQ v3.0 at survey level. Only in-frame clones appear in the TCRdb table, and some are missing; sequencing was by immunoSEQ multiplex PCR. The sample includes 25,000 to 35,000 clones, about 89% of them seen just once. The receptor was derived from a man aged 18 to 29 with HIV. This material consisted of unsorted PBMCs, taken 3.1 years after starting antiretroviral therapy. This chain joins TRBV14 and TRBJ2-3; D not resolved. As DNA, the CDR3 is TGTGCCAGCAGCCTGGCCGCGCTAGACACAGATACGCAGTATTTT. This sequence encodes CASSLAALDTDTQYF.